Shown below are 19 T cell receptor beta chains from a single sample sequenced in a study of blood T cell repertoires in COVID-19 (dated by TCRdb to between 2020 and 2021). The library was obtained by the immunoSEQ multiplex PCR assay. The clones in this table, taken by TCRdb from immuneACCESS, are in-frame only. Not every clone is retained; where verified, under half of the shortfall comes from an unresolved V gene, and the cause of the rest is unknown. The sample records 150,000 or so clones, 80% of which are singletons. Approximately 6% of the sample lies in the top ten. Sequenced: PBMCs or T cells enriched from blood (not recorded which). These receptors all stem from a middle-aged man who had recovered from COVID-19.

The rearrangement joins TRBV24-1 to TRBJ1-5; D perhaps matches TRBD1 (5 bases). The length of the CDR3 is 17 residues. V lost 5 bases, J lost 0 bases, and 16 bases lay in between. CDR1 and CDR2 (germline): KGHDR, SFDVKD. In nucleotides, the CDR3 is TGTGCCACCAGTGCCCGCGAGCCAGGGATTAGCAATCAGCCCCAGCATTTT. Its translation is CATSAREPGISNQPQHF.

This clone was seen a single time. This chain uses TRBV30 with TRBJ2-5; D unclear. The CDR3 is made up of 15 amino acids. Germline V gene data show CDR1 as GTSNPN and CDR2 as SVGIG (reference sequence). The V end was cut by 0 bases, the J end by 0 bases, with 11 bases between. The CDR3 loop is CAWSVWAKNQETQYF. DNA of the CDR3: TGTGCCTGGAGTGTTTGGGCCAAGAACCAAGAGACCCAGTACTTC.

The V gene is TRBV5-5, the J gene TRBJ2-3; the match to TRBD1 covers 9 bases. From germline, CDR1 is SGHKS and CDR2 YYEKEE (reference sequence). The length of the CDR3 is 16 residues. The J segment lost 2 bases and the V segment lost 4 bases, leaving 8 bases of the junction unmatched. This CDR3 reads CASSPRTGANTDTQYF. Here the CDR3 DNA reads TGTGCCAGCAGCCCCCGGACAGGGGCAAACACAGATACGCAGTATTTT.

The CDR3 protein is CAWRSDFRGYTF. The DNA for the CDR3 is TGTGCCTGGCGTAGTGACTTTCGAGGCTACACCTTC. V and J are TRBV30 and TRBJ1-2, with D hard to call. The CDR3 has 12 residues. The germline V gene has CDR1 GTSNPN and CDR2 SVGIG (reference sequence). V lost 5 bases, J lost 8 bases, and 15 bases lay in between. Based on the CDR3 plus reference TRBV30 and TRBJ1-2, the full variable domain is SQTIHQWPATLVQPVGSPLSLECTVEGTSNPNLYWYRQAAGRGLQLLFYSVGIGQISSEVPQNLSASRPQDRQFILSSKKLLLSDSGFYLCAWRSDFRGYTFGSGTRLTVV.

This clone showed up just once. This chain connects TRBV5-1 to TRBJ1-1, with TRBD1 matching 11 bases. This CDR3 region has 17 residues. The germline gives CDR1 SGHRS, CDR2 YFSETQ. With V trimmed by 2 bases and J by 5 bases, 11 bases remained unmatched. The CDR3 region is CASSLSRDRGTSTEAFF. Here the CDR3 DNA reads TGCGCCAGCAGCTTATCCCGGGACAGGGGGACGAGTACTGAAGCTTTCTTT.

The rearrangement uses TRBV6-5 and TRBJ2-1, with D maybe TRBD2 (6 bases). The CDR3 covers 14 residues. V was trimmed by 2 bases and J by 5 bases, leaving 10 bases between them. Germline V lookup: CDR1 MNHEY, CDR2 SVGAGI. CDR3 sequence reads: CASSYAGGDNEQFF. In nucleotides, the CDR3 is TGTGCCAGCAGTTACGCCGGAGGGGACAATGAGCAGTTCTTC.

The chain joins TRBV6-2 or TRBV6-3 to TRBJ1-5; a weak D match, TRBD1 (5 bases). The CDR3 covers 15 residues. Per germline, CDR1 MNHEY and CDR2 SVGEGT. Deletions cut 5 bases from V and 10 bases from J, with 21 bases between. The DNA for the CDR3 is TGTGCCAGCAGTCCCGGGACGGGAGCTAGTGCTCCCCAGCATTTT. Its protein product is CASSPGTGASAPQHF.

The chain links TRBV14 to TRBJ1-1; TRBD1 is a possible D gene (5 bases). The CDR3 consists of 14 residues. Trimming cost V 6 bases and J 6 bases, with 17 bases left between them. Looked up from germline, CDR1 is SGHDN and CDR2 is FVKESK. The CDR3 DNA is TGTGCCAGCAGACGTTCACAGGTAGGGGCTGAAGCTTTCTTT. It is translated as CASRRSQVGAEAFF. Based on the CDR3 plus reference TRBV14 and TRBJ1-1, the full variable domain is EAGVTQFPSHSVIEKGQTVTLRCDPISGHDNLYWYRRVMGKEIKFLLHFVKESKQDESGMPNNRFLAERTGGTYSTLKVQPAELEDSGVYFCASRRSQVGAEAFFGQGTRLTVV.

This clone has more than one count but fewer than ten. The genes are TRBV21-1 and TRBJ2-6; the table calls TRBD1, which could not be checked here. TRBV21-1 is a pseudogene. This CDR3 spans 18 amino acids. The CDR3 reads CAILLHRQVPGRANVLTF. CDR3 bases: TGTGCCATCCTCCTCCATCGACAGGTACCGGGTCGGGCCAACGTCCTGACTTTC.

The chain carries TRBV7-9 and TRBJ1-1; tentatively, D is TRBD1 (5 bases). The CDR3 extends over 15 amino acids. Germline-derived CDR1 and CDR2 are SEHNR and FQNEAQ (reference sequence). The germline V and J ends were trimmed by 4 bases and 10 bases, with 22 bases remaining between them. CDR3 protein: CASSSRRGRQSSAFF. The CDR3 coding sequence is TGTGCCAGCAGCTCAAGGCGGGGAAGACAGTCTTCAGCTTTCTTT. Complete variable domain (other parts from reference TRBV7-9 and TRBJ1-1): DTGVSQNPRHKITKRGQNVTFRCDPISEHNRLYWYRQTLGQGPEFLTYFQNEAQLEKSRLLSDRFSAERPKGSFSTLEIQRTEQGDSAMYLCASSSRRGRQSSAFFGQGTRLTVV.

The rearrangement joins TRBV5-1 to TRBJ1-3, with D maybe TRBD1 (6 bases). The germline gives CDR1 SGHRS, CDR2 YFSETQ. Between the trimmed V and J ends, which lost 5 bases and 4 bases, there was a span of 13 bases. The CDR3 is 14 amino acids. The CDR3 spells CASRPQGSGNTIYF. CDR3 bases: TGCGCCAGCAGGCCACAGGGTAGCGGAAACACCATATATTTT.

CDR3 amino acids: CASSRGLAGSPSDYEQYF. In DNA form, the CDR3 reads TGTGCCAGCAGCCGCGGACTAGCGGGGTCCCCTTCTGACTACGAGCAGTACTTC. The rearrangement uses TRBV3-1 (or the pseudogene TRBV3-2) and TRBJ2-7; 12 bases match TRBD2. Germline V gene lookup returns CDR1 LGHDT and CDR2 YNNKEL (reference sequence). This CDR3 has 18 residues. The ends lost 4 bases at V and 3 bases at J; junction bases unmatched: 13.

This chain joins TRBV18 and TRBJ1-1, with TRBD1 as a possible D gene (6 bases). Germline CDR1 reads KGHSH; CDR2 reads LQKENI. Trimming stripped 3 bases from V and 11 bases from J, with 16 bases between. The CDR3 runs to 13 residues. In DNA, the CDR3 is TGTGCCAGCTCACCGGAGACAGGCCTGTGGGCTTTCTTT. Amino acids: CASSPETGLWAFF.

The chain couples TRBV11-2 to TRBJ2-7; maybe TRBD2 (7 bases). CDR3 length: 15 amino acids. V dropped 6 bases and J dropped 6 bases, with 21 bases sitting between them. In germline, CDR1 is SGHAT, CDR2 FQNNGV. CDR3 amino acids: CASRSGGGGGSEQYV. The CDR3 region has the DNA TGTGCCAGCAGATCTGGGGGGGGCGGAGGGTCCGAGCAGTACGTC.

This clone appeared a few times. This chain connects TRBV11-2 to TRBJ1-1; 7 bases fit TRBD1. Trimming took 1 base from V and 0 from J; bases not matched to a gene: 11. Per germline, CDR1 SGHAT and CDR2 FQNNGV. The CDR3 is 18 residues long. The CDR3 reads CASSLGFAFTGVNTEAFF. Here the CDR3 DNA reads TGTGCCAGCAGCTTAGGGTTTGCGTTTACAGGGGTGAACACTGAAGCTTTCTTT.

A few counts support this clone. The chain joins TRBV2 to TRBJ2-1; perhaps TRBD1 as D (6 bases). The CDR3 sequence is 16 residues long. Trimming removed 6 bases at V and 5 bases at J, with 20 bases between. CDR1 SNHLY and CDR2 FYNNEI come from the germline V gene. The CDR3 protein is CASSDVKGQRNNEQFF. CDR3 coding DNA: TGTGCCAGCAGCGATGTTAAAGGACAGCGTAACAATGAGCAGTTCTTC.

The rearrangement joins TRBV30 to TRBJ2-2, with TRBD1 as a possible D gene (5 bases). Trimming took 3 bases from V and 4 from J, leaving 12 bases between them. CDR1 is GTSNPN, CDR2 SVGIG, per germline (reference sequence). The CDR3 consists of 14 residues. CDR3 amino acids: CAWSRTGATGELFF. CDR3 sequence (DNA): TGTGCCTGGAGCAGAACAGGAGCCACCGGGGAGCTGTTTTTT.

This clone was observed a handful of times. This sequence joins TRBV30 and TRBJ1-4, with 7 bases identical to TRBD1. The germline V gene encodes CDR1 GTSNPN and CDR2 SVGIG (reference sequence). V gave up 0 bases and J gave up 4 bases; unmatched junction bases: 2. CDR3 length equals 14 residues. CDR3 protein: CAWSVGQLNEKLFF. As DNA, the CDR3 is TGTGCCTGGAGTGTGGGACAGCTTAATGAAAAACTGTTTTTT. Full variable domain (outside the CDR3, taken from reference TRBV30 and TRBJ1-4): SQTIHQWPATLVQPVGSPLSLECTVEGTSNPNLYWYRQAAGRGLQLLFYSVGIGQISSEVPQNLSASRPQDRQFILSSKKLLLSDSGFYLCAWSVGQLNEKLFFGSGTQLSVL.

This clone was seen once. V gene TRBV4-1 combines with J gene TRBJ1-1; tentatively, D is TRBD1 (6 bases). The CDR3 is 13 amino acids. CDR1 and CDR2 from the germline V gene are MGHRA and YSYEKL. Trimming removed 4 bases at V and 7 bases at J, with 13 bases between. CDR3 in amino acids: CASSPRAGDEAFF. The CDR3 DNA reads TGCGCCAGCAGCCCCCGGGCAGGGGATGAAGCTTTCTTT.